This T cell receptor (beta chain) was captured in a study of cytomegalovirus exposure and HLA in healthy donors. About the study: The same platform was used for the roughly 120 validation repertoires as for the 600 to 700 first-cohort repertoires, as reported in a later analysis.

This table comes from immunoSEQ multiplex PCR, and its TCRdb copy is limited to in-frame clones, with some not included. The sample has about 170,000 clones, around nine tenths seen once. The study's findings and limits: Researchers counted roughly 150 TCR beta chains as cytomegalovirus-associated. In vitro work confirmed that a few CMV-associated chains recognize CMV antigens.

The ends were cut back, 5 bases at V and 7 bases at J, with 6 bases in the middle. The CDR3 has 11 residues. From germline, CDR1 is MNHEY and CDR2 SMNVEV (reference sequence). For this clone: Antigen specificity is unknown.

The donors were part of the validation cohort of fewer than 150 subjects. That cohort was separate from the first cohort, which comprised about 670 subjects. This chain uses TRBV27 with TRBJ2-1; no clear D gene. Sequencing was done on a sample of PBMCs. The sequence came from a woman aged 25 to 45 in good health and CMV-seronegative. The CDR3 loop is CASSPRNEQFF. The CDR3 nucleotides read TGTGCCAGCAGTCCCAGAAATGAGCAGTTCTTC.